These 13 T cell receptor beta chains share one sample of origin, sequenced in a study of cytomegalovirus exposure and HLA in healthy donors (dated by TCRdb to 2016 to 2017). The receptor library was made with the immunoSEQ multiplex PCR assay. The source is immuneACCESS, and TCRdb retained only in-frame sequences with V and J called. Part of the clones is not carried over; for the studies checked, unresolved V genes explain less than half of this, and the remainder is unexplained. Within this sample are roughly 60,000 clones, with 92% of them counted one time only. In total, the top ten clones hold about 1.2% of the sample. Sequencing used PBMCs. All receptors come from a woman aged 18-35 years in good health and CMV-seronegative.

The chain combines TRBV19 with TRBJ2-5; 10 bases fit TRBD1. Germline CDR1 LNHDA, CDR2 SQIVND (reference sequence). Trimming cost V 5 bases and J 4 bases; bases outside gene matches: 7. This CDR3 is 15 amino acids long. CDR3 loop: CASSLGTGAGETQYF. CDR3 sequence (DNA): TGTGCCAGTAGTCTAGGGACAGGGGCGGGAGAGACCCAGTACTTC.

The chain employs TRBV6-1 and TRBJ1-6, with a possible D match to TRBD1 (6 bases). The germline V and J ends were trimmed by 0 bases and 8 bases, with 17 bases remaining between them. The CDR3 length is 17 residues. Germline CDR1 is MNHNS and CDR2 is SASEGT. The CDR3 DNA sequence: TGTGCCAGCAGTGAAGCAGGGGGGGTCTCAAATGATTCACCCCTCCACTTT. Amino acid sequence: CASSEAGGVSNDSPLHF.

CDR3 residues: CASSLEQGTANYGYTF. DNA of the CDR3: TGTGCCAGCAGCTTAGAGCAAGGGACAGCCAACTATGGCTACACCTTC. The genes are TRBV7-9 and TRBJ1-2; 7 bases align to TRBD1. The CDR3 spans 16 residues. J was trimmed by 2 bases and V by 1 base; bases with no gene match: 7. The germline CDR1 and CDR2 sequences are SEHNR and FQNEAQ (reference sequence).

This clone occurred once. CDR3 DNA: TGTGCCAGTAGACGCTTGACAGGGAAAAGGGAAAAACTGTTTTTT. Residues: CASRRLTGKREKLFF. The chain couples TRBV19 to TRBJ1-4; 7 nucleotides agree with TRBD1. CDR3 length: 15 residues. CDR1 is LNHDA and CDR2 is SQIVND in the germline V gene (reference sequence). V lost 6 bases and J lost 8; bases outside the gene matches: 12.

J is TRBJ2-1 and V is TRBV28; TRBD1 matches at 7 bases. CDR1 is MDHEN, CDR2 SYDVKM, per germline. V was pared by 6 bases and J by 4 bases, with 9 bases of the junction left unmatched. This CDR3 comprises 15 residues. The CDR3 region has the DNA TGTGCCAGCAGCTTAACCCCGACAGGGTACAATGAGCAGTTCTTC. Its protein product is CASSLTPTGYNEQFF.

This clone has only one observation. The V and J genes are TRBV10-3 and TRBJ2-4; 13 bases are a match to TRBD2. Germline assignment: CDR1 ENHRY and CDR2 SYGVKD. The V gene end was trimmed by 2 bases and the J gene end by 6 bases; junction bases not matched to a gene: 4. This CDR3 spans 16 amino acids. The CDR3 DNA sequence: TGTGCCATCAGTGAGGGGACTAGCGGGGCAAGAAACATTCAGTACTTC. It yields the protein CAISEGTSGARNIQYF.

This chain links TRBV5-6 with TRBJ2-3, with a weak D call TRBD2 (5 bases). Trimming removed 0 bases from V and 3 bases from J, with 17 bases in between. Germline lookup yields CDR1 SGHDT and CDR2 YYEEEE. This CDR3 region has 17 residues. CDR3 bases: TGTGCCAGCAGCTTGGAACCGGAGGCCAGTTGGACAGATACGCAGTATTTT. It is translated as CASSLEPEASWTDTQYF.

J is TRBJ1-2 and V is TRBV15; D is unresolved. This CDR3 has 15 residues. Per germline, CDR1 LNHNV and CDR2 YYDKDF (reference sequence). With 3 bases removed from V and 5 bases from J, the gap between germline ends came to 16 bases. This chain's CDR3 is CATSSATGITYGYTF. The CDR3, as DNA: TGTGCCACCAGCAGTGCGACGGGGATAACGTATGGCTACACCTTC.

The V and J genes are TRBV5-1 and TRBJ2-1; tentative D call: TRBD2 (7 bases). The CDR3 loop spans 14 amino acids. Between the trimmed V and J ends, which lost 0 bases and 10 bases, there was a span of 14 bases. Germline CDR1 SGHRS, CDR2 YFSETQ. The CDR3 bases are TGCGCCAGCAGCTTGGGTGGGGGGGCCCGGGAGCAGTTCTTC. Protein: CASSLGGGAREQFF.

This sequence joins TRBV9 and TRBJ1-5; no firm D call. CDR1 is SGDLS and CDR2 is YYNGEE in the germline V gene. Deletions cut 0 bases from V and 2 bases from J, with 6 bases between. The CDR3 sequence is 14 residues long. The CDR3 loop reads CASSVAGGNQPQHF. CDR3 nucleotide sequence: TGTGCCAGCAGCGTAGCCGGGGGCAATCAGCCCCAGCATTTT.

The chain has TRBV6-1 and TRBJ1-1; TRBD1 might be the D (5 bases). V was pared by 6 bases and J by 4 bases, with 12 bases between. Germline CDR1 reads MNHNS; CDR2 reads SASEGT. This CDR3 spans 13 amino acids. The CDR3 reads CASRSGQGTEAFF. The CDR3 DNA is TGTGCCAGCAGGTCAGGGCAAGGCACTGAAGCTTTCTTT.

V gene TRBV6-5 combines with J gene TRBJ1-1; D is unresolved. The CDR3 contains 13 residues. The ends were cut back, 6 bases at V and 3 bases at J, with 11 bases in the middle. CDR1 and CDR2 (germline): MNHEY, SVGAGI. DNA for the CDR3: TGTGCCAGCAGACTCACAGAAGACACTGAAGCTTTCTTT. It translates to CASRLTEDTEAFF.

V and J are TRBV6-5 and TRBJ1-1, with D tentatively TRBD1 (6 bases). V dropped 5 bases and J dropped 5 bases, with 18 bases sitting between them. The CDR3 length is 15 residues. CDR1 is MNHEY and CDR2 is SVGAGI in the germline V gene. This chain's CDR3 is CASSGDMGAGTEAFF. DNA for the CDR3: TGTGCCAGCAGTGGAGATATGGGGGCAGGAACTGAAGCTTTCTTT.